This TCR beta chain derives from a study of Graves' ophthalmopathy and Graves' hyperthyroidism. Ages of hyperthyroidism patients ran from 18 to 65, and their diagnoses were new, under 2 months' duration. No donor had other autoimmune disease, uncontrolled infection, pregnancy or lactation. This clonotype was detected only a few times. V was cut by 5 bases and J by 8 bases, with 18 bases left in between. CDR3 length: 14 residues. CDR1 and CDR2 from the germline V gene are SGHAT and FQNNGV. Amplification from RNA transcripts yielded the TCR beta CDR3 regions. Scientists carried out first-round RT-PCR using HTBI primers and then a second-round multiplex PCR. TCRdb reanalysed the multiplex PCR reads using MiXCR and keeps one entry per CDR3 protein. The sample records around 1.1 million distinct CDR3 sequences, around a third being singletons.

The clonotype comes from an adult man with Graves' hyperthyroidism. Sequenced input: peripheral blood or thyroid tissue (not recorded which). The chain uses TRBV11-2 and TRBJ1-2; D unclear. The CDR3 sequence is CASSGTRTVRGYTF. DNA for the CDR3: TGTGCCAGCAGCGGAACACGGACGGTTAGAGGCTACACCTTC.